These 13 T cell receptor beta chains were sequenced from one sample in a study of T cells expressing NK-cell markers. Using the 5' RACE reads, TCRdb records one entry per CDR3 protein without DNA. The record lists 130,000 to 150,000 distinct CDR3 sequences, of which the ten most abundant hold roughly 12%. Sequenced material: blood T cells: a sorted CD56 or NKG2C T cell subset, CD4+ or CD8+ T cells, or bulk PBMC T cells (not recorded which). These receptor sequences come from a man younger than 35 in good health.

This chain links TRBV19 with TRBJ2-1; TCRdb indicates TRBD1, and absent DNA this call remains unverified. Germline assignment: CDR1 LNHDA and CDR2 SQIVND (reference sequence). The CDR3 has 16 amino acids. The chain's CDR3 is CASSMLTGHSYNEQFF.

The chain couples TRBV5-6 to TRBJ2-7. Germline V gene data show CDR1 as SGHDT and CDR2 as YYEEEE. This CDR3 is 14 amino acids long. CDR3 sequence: CASSLDRGIREQYF.

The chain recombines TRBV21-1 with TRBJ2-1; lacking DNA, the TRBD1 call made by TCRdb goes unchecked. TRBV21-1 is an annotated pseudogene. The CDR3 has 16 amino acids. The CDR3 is CASSKRRTGPWFEQFF.

CDR3 sequence reads: CASSLGTANEQFF. The V call is TRBV28, the J call TRBJ2-1; the TCRdb call, TRBD1, lacks DNA for checking. CDR1 is MDHEN, CDR2 SYDVKM, per germline. The CDR3 contains 13 residues.

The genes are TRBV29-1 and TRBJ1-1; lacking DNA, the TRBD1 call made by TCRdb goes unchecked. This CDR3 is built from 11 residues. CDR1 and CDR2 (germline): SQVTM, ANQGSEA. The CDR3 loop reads CSTDRGTEAFF.

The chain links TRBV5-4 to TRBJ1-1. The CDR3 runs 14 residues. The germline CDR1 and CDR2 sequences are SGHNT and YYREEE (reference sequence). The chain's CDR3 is CASSGGGDGTEAFF.

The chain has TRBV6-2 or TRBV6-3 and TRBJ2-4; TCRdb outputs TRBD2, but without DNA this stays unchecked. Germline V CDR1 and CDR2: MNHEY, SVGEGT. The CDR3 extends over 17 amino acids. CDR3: CASSPWGGSGAKNIQYF.

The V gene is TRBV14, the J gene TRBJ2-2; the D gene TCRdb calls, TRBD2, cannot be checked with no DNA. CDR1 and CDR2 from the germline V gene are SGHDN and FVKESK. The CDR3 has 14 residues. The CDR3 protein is CASSLGLSGGELFF.

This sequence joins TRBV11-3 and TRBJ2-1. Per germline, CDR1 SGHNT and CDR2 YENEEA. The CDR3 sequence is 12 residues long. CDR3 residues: CASSPLDNEQFF.

The CDR3 here is CAISVGGSNTGELFF. The rearrangement joins TRBV10-3 to TRBJ2-2; TCRdb's D call of TRBD2 is untestable without DNA. The germline CDR1 and CDR2 sequences are ENHRY and SYGVKD. This CDR3 has 15 amino acids.

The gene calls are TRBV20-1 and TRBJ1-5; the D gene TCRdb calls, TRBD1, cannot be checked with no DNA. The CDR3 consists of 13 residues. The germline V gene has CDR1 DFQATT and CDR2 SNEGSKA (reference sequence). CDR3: CSARGDRYQPQHF.

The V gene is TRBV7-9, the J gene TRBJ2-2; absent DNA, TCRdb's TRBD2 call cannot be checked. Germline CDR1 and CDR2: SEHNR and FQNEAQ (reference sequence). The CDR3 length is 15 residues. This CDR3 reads CASSPRSVNTGELFF.

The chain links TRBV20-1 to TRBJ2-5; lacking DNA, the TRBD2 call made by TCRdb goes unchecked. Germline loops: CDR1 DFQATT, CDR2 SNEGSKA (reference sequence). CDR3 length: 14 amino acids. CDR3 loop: CSARLAGGTETQYF.